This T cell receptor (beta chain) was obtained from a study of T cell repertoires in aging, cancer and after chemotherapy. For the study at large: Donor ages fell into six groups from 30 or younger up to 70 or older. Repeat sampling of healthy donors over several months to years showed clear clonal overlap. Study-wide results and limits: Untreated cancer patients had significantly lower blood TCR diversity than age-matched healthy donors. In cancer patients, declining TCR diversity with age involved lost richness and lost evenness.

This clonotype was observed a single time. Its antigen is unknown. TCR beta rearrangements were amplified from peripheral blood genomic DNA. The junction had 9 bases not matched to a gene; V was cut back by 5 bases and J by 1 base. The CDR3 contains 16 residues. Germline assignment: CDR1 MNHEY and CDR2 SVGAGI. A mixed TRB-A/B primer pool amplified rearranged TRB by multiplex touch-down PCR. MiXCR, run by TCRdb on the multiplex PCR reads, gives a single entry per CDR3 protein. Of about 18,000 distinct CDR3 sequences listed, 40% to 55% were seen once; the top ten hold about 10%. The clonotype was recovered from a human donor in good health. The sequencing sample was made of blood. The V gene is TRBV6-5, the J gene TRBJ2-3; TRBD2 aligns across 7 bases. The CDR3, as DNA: TGTGCCAGCAGTATATCAGCGGGGCTGGGCACAGATACGCAGTATTTT. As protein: CASSISAGLGTDTQYF.